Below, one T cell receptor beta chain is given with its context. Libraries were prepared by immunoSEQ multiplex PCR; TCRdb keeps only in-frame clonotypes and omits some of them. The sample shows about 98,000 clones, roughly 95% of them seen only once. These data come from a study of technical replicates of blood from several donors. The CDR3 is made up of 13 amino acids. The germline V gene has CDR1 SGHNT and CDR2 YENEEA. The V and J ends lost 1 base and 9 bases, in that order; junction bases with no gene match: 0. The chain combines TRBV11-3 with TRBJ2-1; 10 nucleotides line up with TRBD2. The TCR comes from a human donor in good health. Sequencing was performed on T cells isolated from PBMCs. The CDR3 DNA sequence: TGTGCCAGCAGCTTAGGACTAGCGGGTGAGCAGTTCTTC. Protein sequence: CASSLGLAGEQFF. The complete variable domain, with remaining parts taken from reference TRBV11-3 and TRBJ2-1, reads EAGVVQSPRYKIIEKKQPVAFWCNPISGHNTLYWYLQNLGQGPELLIRYENEEAVDDSQLPKDRFSAERLKGVDSTLKIQPAELGDSAVYLCASSLGLAGEQFFGPGTRLTVL.